This record looks at one T cell receptor beta chain sequence and its context. These data come from a study of OX40 agonist ivuxolimab in advanced cancers. Study-level information: The eligibility criteria allowed prior anti-PD-1, anti-PD-L1 or anti-CTLA-4 therapy, and about 40% had some.

The CDR3 runs to 15 residues. Germline CDR1 SGHVS, CDR2 FQNEAQ. The V gene lost 1 base and the J gene lost 7 bases, with 16 bases spanning the gap. Profiling relied on immunoSEQ multiplex PCR, and the TCRdb table lists in-frame clones only, not all of them. The table lists about 62,000 clones, approximately 80% of them singletons. Sample: CD4+ or CD8+ T cells sorted from blood, taken in a trial of the OX40 agonist ivuxolimab. The rearrangement joins TRBV7-8 to TRBJ1-2; tentatively, D is TRBD1 (5 bases). The TCR originated in an adult with an advanced solid tumor such as melanoma, head and neck, liver or kidney cancer. The CDR3 bases are TGTGCCAGCAGCTTAGGACGGGGGGGTACGGGTGGCTACACCTTC. This codes for CASSLGRGGTGGYTF.